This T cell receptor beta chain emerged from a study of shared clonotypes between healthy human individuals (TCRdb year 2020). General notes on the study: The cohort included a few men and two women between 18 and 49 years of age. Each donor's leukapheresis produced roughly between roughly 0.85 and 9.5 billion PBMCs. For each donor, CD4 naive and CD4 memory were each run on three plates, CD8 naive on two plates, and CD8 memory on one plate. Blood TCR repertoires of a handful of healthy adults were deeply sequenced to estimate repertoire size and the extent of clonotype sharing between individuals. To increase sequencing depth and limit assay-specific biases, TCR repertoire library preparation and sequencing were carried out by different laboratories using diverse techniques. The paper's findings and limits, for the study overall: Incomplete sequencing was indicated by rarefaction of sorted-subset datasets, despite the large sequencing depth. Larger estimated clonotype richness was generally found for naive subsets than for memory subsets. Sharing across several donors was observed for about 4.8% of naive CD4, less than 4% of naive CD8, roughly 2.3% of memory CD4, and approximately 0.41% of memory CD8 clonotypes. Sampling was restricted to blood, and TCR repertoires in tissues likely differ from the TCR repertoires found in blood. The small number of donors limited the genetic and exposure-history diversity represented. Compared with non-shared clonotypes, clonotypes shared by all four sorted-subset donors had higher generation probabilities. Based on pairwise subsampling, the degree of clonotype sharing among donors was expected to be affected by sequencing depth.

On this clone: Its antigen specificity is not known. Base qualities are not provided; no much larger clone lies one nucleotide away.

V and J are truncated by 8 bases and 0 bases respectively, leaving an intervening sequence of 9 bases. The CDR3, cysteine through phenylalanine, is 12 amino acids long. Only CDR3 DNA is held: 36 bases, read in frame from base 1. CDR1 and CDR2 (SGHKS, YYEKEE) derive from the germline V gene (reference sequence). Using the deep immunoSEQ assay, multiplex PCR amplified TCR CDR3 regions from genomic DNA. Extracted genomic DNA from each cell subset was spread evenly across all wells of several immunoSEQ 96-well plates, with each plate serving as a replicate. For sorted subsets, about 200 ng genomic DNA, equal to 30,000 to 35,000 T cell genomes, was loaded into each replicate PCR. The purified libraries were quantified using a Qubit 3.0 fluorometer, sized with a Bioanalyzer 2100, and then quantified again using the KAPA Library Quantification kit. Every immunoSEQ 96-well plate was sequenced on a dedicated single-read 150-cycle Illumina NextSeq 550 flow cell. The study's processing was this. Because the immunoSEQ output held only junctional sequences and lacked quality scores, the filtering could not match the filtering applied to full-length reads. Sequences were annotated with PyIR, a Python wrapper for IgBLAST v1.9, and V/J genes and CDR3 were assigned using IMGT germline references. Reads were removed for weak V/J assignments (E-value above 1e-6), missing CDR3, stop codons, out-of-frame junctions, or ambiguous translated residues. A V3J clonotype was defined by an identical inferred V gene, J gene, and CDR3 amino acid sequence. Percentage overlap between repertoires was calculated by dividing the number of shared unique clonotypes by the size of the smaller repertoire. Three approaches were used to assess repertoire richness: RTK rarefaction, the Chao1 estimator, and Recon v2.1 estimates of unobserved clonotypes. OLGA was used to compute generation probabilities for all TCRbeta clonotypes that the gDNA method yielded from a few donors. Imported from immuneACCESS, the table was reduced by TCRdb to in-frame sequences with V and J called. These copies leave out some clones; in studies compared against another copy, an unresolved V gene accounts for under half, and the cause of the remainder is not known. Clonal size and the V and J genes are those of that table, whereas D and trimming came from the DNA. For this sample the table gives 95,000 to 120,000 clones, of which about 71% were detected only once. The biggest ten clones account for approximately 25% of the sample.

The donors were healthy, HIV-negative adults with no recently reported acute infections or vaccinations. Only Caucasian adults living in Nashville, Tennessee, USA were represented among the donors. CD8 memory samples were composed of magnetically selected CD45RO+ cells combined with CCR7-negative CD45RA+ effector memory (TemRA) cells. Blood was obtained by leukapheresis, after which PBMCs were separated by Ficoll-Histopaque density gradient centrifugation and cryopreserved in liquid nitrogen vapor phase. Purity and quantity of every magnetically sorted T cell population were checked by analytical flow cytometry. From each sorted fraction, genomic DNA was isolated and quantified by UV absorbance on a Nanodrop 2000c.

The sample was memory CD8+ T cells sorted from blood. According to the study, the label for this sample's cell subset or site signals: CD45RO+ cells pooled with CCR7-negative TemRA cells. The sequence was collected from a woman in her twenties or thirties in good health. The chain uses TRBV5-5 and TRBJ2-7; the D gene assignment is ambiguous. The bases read TGTGCCAGATCCGACGCCTCCTACGAGCAGTACTTC. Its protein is CARSDASYEQYF.